A selection of T cell receptor beta chains follows, all from one sample in a study of blood T cell repertoires in COVID-19. Here immunoSEQ multiplex PCR was the method, and the copy in TCRdb shows in-frame clones only, minus some. Here the sample spans some 390,000 clones, more than 75% being singletons. Material for sequencing was peripheral blood. The receptor set was obtained from a woman between 55 and 75 years old with COVID-19, enrolled during active disease. Both conserved end residues are part of each CDR3. The D gene is left open where the match is weak. Rows give clone size only sometimes, using once, few, many, or a class for an expanded clone.

TRBJ1-5	TRBV18	TRBD1	.	TGTGCCAGCTCACCCGGGACAGGGAGAGGCAATCAGCCCCAGCATTTT	CASSPGTGRGNQPQHF
TRBJ2-2	TRBV7-3	TRBD1	.	TGTGCCAGCAGCTTATTAAACAGGGGTAACACCGGGGAGCTGTTTTTT	CASSLLNRGNTGELFF
TRBJ1-2	TRBV2	.	.	TGTGCCAGCAGTGAGCGGGTCGCCTATGGCTACACCTTC	CASSERVAYGYTF
TRBJ1-1	TRBV7-9	.	few	TGTGCCAGCAGCTTACAGGGGCGCACTGAAGCTTTCTTT	CASSLQGRTEAFF
TRBJ2-7	TRBV20-1	TRBD2	.	TGCAGTGCTAGTAAGCGGGGAAACGAGCAGTACTTC	CSASKRGNEQYF
TRBJ1-2	TRBV6-5	TRBD1	.	TGTGCCAGCAGCGCCAAACTCGGGACAGACTATGGCTACACCTTC	CASSAKLGTDYGYTF
TRBJ1-5	TRBV10-2	TRBD1	.	TGCGCCAGCAGTGACAGGCAGGGGGCGAGTCCCCAGCATTTT	CASSDRQGASPQHF
TRBJ1-2	TRBV9	.	.	TGTGCCAGCAGCCCGGGGGGGGTATCAGGCGGCTACACCTTC	CASSPGGVSGGYTF
TRBJ2-2	TRBV9	TRBD2	.	TGTGCCAGCAGCGTAGGATATAGCGGGGACCGGGAGCTGTTTTTT	CASSVGYSGDRELFF
TRBJ2-1	TRBV29-1	TRBD1	.	TGCAGCGTCACTGGACAGGTCTCCTACAATGAGCAGTTCTTC	CSVTGQVSYNEQFF
TRBJ2-1	TRBV7-9	TRBD2	.	TGTGCCAGCGGGAGGAGCGGGGGAACCTACAATGAGCAGTTCTTC	CASGRSGGTYNEQFF